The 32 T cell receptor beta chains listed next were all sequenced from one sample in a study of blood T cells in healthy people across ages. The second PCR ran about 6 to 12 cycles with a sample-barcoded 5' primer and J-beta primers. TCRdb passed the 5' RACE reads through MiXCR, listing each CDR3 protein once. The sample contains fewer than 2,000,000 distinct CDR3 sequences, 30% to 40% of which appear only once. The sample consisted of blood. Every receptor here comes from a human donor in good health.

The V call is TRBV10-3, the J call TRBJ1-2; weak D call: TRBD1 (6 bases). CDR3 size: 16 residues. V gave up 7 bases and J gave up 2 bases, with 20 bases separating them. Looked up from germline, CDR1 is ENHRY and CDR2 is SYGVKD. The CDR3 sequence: CAITEGGGAKNYGYTF. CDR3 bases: TGTGCCATCACCGAGGGGGGGGGCGCAAAAAACTATGGCTACACCTTC.

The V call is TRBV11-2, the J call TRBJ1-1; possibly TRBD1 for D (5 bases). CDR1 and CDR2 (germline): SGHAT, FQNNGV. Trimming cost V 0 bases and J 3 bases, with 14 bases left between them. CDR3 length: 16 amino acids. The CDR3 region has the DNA TGTGCCAGCAGCTTAGATAGTTCAGGGAGGTACACTGAAGCTTTCTTT. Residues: CASSLDSSGRYTEAFF.

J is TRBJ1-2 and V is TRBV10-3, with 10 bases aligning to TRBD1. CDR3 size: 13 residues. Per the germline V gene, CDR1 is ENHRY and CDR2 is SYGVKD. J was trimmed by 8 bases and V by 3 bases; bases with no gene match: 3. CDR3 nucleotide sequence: TGTGCCATCAGTGAAGGGACAGGGGTAGGCTACACCTTC. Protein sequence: CAISEGTGVGYTF.

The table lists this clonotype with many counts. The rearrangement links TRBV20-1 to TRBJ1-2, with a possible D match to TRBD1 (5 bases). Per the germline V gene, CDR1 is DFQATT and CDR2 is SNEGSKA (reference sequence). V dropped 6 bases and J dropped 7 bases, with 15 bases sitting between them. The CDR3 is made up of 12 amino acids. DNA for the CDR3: TGCAGTGCCCCCCGGGCGGGGCTTGGCTACACCTTC. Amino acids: CSAPRAGLGYTF.

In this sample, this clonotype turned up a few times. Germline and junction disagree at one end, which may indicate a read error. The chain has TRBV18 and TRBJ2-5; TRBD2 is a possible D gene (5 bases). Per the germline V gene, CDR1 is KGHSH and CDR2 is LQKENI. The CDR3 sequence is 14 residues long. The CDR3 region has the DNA TGTGCCGGCTCACCACCCGGGAAGAGGGAGACCCAGTACTTC. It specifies CAGSPPGKRETQYF.

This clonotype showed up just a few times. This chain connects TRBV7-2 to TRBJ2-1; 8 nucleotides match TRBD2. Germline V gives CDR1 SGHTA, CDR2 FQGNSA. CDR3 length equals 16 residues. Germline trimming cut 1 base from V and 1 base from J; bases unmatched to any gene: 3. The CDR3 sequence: CASSLDGGGSYNEQFF. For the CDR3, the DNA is TGTGCCAGCAGCTTAGACGGCGGGGGGTCCTACAATGAGCAGTTCTTC. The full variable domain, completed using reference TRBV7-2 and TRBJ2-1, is GAGVSQSPSNKVTEKGKDVELRCDPISGHTALYWYRQSLGQGLEFLIYFQGNSAPDKSGLPSDRFSAERTGGSVSTLTIQRTQQEDSAVYLCASSLDGGGSYNEQFFGPGTRLTVL.

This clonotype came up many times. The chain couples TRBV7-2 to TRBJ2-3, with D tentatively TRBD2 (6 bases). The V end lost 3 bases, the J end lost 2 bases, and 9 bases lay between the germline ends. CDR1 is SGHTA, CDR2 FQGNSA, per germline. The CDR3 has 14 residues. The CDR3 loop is CASSLGLSTDTQYF. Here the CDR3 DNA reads TGTGCCAGCAGCTTGGGACTTTCCACAGATACGCAGTATTTT.

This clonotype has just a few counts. The CDR3 DNA reads TGTGCCAGCTCACCAGGCCCCATAAATGAGCAGTTCTTC. This translates into CASSPGPINEQFF. J is TRBJ2-1 and V is TRBV18; no reliable D call. V lost 2 bases and J 7 bases, leaving 9 bases between the germline ends. CDR3 length equals 13 residues. Germline CDR1 KGHSH, CDR2 LQKENI. The complete variable domain, with remaining parts taken from reference TRBV18 and TRBJ2-1, reads NAGVMQNPRHLVRRRGQEARLRCSPMKGHSHVYWYRQLPEEGLKFMVYLQKENIIDESGMPKERFSAEFPKEGPSILRIQQVVRGDSAAYFCASSPGPINEQFFGPGTRLTVL.

CDR3 nucleotide sequence: TGTGCCAGCAGCTCTTACGTGCCAGGGGTTACTGAAGCTTTCTTT. Translated, it gives CASSSYVPGVTEAFF. The J gene is TRBJ1-1, the V gene TRBV7-6; possible D gene TRBD1, 6 bases. The CDR3 sequence is 15 residues long. Looked up from germline, CDR1 is SGHVS and CDR2 is FNYEAQ. The V end was cut by 4 bases, the J end by 5 bases, with 17 bases between.

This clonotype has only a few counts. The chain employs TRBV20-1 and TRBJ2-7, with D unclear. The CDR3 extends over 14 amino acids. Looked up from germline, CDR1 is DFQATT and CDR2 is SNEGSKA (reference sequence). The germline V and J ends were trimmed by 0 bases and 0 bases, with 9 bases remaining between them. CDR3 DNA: TGCAGTGCTAGAGATGAACGGATCTCCTACGAGCAGTACTTC. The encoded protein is CSARDERISYEQYF.

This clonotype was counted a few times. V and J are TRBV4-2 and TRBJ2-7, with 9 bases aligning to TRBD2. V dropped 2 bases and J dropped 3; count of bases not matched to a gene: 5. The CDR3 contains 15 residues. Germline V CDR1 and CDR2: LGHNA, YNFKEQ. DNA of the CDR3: TGTGCCAGCAGCCAACGCGGGGGGGACCTCTACGAGCAGTACTTC. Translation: CASSQRGGDLYEQYF.

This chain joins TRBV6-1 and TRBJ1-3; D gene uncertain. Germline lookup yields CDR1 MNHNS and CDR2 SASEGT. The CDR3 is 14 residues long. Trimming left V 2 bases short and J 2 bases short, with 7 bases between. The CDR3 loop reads CASSETSPGNTIYF. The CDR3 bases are TGTGCCAGCAGTGAAACGAGTCCTGGAAACACCATATATTTT.

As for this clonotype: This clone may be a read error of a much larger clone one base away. CDR3 DNA sequence: TGTGCCAGCAGTTTCTCAGGGGTCCACGAGCAGTTCTTC. This translates into CASSFSGVHEQFF. This sequence joins TRBV28 and TRBJ2-1; a weak D match, TRBD1 (6 bases). V lost 3 bases to trimming and J lost 10 bases, with 13 bases between them. Germline loops: CDR1 MDHEN, CDR2 SYDVKM. This CDR3 contains 13 residues.

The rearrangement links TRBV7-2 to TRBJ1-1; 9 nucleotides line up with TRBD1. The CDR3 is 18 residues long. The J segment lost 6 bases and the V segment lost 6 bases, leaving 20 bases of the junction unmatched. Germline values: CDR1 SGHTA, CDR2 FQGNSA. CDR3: CASSPRPGQGLGYAEAFF. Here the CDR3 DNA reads TGTGCCAGCAGTCCACGACCGGGACAGGGATTAGGGTATGCTGAAGCTTTCTTT.

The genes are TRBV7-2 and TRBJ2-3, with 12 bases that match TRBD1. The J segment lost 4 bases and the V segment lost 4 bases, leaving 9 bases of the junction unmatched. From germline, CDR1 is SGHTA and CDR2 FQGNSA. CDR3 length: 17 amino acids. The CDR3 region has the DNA TGTGCCAGCAGCTCAGTCCCGGGACAGGGGGCTTCAGATACGCAGTATTTT. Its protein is CASSSVPGQGASDTQYF.

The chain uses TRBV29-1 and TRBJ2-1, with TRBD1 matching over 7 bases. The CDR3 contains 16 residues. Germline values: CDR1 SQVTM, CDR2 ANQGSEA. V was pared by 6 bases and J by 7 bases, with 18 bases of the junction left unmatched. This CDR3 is CSVQGQELRSGNEQFF. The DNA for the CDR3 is TGCAGCGTCCAAGGACAGGAACTGAGGTCGGGGAATGAGCAGTTCTTC.

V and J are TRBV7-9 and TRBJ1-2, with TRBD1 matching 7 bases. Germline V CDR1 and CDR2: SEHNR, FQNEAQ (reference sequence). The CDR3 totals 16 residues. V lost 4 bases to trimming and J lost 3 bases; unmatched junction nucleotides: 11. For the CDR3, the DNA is TGTGCCAGCAGCTCCGTTAGACAGGGACTTCACTATGGCTACACCTTC. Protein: CASSSVRQGLHYGYTF.

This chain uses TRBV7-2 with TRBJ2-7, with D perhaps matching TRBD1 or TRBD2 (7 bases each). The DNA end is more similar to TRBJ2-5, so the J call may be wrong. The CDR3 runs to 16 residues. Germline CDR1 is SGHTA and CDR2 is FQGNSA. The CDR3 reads CASSPITRGGEKTQYF. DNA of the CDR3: TGTGCCAGCAGCCCGATAACCAGGGGGGGCGAAAAGACCCAGTACTTC.

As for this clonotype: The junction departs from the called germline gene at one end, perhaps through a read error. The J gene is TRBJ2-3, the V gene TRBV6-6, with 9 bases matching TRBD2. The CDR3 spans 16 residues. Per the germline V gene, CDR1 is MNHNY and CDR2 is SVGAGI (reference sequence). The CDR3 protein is CAGSYSSGLAMYTQYF. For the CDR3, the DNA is TGTGCCGGCAGTTACTCGTCGGGACTAGCCATGTATACGCAGTATTTT.

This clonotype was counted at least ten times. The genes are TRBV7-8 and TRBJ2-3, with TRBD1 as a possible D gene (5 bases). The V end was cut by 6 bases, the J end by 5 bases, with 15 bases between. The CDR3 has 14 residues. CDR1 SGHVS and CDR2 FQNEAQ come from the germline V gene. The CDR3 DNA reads TGTGCCAGCAGTCCTAACCCCAGGGAAGATACGCAGTATTTT. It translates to CASSPNPREDTQYF.

CDR3 sequence reads: CASSSGVEQGVHEQYF. DNA of the CDR3: TGTGCCAGCTCATCGGGAGTTGAACAGGGGGTACACGAGCAGTACTTC. The J gene is TRBJ2-7, the V gene TRBV18; 8 bases match TRBD1. Germline V CDR1 and CDR2: KGHSH, LQKENI. V gave up 5 bases and J gave up 5 bases; unmatched junction bases: 14. There are 16 residues in the CDR3.

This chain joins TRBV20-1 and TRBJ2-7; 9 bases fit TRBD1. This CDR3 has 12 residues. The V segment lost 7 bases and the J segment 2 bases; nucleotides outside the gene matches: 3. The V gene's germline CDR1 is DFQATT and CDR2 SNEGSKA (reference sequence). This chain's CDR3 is CSGQGDTYEQYF. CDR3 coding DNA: TGCAGTGGACAGGGGGATACCTACGAGCAGTACTTC.

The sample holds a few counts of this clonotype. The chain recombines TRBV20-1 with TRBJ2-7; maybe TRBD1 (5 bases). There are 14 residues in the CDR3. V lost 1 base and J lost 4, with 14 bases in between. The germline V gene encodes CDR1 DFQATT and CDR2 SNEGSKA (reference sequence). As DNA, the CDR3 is TGCAGTGCTAGAGGACCAAGGGGAAATTACGAGCAGTACTTC. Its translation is CSARGPRGNYEQYF.

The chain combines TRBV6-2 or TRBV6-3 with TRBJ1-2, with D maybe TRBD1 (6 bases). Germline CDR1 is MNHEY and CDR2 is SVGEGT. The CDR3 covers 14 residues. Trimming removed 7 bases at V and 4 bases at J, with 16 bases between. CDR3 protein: CASIDGQSAYGYTF. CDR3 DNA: TGTGCCAGCATCGATGGACAGTCGGCCTATGGCTACACCTTC.

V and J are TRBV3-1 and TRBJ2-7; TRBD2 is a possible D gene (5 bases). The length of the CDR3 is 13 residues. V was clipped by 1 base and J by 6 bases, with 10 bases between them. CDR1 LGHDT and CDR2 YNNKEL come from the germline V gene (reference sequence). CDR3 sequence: CASSQGTFLEQYF. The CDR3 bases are TGTGCCAGCAGCCAAGGGACTTTTCTCGAGCAGTACTTC.

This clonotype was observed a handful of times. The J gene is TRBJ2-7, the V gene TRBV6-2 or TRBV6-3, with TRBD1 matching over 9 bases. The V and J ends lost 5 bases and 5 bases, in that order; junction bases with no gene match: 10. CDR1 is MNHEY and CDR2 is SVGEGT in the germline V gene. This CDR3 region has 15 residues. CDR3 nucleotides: TGTGCCAGCAGTCCCCGACAGGGGGTAGGTCACGAGCAGTACTTC. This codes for CASSPRQGVGHEQYF.

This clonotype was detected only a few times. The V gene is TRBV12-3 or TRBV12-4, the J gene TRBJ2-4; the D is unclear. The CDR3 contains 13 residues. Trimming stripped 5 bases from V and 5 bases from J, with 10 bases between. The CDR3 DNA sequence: TGTGCCAGCAGTGGGTCATATCAAAACATTCAGTACTTC. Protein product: CASSGSYQNIQYF.

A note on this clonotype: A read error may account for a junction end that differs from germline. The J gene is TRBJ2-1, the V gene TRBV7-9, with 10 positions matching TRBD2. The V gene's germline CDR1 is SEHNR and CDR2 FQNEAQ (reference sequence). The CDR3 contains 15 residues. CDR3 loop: CANSLAAGGDAEQFF. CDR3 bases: TGTGCCAACAGCTTAGCAGCGGGGGGGGACGCTGAGCAGTTCTTC.

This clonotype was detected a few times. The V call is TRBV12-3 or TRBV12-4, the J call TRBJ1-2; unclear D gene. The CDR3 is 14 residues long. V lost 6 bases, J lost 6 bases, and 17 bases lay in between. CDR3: CASSSSVGGHGYTF. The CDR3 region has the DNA TGTGCCAGCAGCTCGAGTGTGGGCGGACATGGCTACACCTTC.

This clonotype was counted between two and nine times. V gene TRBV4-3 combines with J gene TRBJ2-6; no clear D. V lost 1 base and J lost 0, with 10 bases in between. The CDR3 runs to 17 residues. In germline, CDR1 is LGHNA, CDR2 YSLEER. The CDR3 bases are TGCGCCAGCAGCCAAGCAAAGTTGTTCTCTGGGGCCAACGTCCTGACTTTC. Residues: CASSQAKLFSGANVLTF.

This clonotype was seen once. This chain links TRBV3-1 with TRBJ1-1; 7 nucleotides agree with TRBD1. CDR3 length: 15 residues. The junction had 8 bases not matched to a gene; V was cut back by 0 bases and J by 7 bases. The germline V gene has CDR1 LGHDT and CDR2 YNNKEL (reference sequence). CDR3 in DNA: TGTGCCAGCAGCCAAGACGACAGGGAAATGAGTGAAGCTTTCTTT. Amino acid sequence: CASSQDDREMSEAFF.

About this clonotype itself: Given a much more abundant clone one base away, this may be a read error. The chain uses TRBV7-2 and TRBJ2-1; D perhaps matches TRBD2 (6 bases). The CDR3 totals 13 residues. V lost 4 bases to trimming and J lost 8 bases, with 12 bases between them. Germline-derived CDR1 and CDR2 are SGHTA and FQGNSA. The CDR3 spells CASSSAGSDEQFF. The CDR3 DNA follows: TGTGCCAGCAGCTCAGCGGGCAGCGATGAGCAGTTCTTC.